The sequence of this TCR beta chain was determined in a study of human T cells and chemical hapten exposure. About the research overall: Investigators sensitized roughly 2 cm by roughly 2 cm of upper inner arm skin with 2% DPC. Study-level points and caveats: The donors suffered from alopecia, so their immune response may not match that of healthy people.

This clonotype was observed a few times. The antigen remains undetermined. Regarding time point: patch test 1, 2 weeks after DPC sensitization. Treatment described: therapeutic diphenylcyclopropenone sensitization with weekly scalp DPC. Donation of samples came from alopecia patients who were 18 to 70 years old and suitable for DPC. Unique molecular identifiers were attached to individual cDNA molecules during library preparation. TCRdb reanalysed the RACE reads using MiXCR and keeps one entry per CDR3 protein. The sample consists of nearly 350,000 distinct CDR3 sequences, approximately 6.3% of them appearing once. The receptor was derived from a woman aged 18 to 35 with alopecia areata. Some clones in this sample may be carry-over from other donors' samples. Sequencing was performed on whole blood, taken in connection with sensitization to the hapten diphenylcyclopropenone (DPC).

The CDR3 coding sequence is TGTGCCAGCAGCCGACAGGGGCGGGGCAATCAGCCCCAGCATTTT. It specifies CASSRQGRGNQPQHF. The V call is TRBV12-3 or TRBV12-4, the J call TRBJ1-5, with TRBD1 matching 8 bases. Losses at the gene ends were 6 bases for V and 2 bases for J; bases not matched to a gene: 6. This CDR3 is built from 15 residues.